Shown below are 32 T cell receptor beta chains from a single sample sequenced in a study of TIL therapy for anti-PD-1-resistant metastatic lung cancer. The libraries were made with immunoSEQ v3. TCRdb's table, derived via immunoSEQ multiplex PCR, lists solely in-frame clones and lacks some. This table has about 52,000 clones, around 80% appearing once. As for time point: pre-treatment sample, taken before nivolumab and TIL therapy. The sample was blood, taken at baseline. These receptor sequences come from a woman between 30 and 80 years old with non-small cell lung cancer.

The V and J genes are TRBV5-1 and TRBJ2-5; D is unresolved. V lost 0 bases and J lost 1, with 4 bases in between. Per the germline V gene, CDR1 is SGHRS and CDR2 is YFSETQ. CDR3 length: 13 amino acids. The CDR3 nucleotides are TGCGCCAGCAGCTTGGCCACCCAAGAGACCCAGTACTTC. It is translated as CASSLATQETQYF.

This chain joins TRBV4-1 and TRBJ2-3; D might be TRBD2 (5 bases). With 0 bases removed from V and 8 bases from J, the gap between germline ends came to 15 bases. Germline values: CDR1 MGHRA, CDR2 YSYEKL. The CDR3 contains 15 residues. CDR3 bases: TGCGCCAGCAGCCAAGATCGAGGGAGCCTCGGTACGCAGTATTTT. Protein: CASSQDRGSLGTQYF.

This chain links TRBV29-1 with TRBJ2-1; the match to TRBD1 covers 7 bases. The CDR3 is 15 residues long. Trimming took 2 bases from V and 3 from J; bases not matched to a gene: 7. CDR1 is SQVTM, CDR2 ANQGSEA, per germline. CDR3 protein: CSVELLQGIYNEQFF. CDR3 bases: TGCAGCGTTGAACTACTACAGGGGATCTACAATGAGCAGTTCTTC.

This clone was seen a single time. This chain joins TRBV2 and TRBJ1-1; D is unclear. In germline, CDR1 is SNHLY, CDR2 FYNNEI. V lost 4 bases, J lost 9 bases, and 21 bases lay in between. CDR3 length: 15 residues. The CDR3 DNA reads as TGTGCCAGCAGTGGCCGAAACTCCCTTTTGATCCAAGCTTTCTTT. It translates to CASSGRNSLLIQAFF. Based on the CDR3 plus reference TRBV2 and TRBJ1-1, the full variable domain is EPEVTQTPSHQVTQMGQEVILRCVPISNHLYFYWYRQILGQKVEFLVSFYNNEISEKSEIFDDQFSVERPDGSNFTLKIRSTKLEDSAMYFCASSGRNSLLIQAFFGQGTRLTVV.

The V gene is TRBV9, the J gene TRBJ2-3; 8 nucleotides match TRBD2. With 0 bases clipped from V and 1 base from J, the junction kept 10 bases outside the gene matches. The CDR3 has 18 amino acids. Germline values: CDR1 SGDLS, CDR2 YYNGEE. The CDR3 DNA follows: TGTGCCAGCAGCGTAGGGAGTAGCGGGGAGGTTGGCACAGATACGCAGTATTTT. Protein product: CASSVGSSGEVGTDTQYF.

The chain carries TRBV2 and TRBJ2-5, with no clear D. Germline V gene sequence: CDR1 SNHLY, CDR2 FYNNEI. V shed 4 bases and J shed 9 bases, with 6 bases lying between them. The length of the CDR3 is 10 residues. CDR3 in amino acids: CASSAVPQYF. CDR3 DNA sequence: TGTGCCAGCAGTGCCGTACCCCAGTACTTC.

The J gene is TRBJ2-1, the V gene TRBV19, with D possibly being TRBD2 (5 bases). V lost 7 bases and J lost 7, with 17 bases in between. This CDR3 has 14 residues. CDR1 is LNHDA, CDR2 SQIVND, per germline (reference sequence). The CDR3 coding sequence is TGTGCCAGTAAAGCGGAAAAGGCGAGGAATGAGCAGTTCTTC. Translation gives CASKAEKARNEQFF.

This sequence joins TRBV28 and TRBJ2-7; 10 bases agree with TRBD2. J gave up 3 bases and V 4 bases, and 15 bases lay outside the gene matches. The CDR3 covers 18 residues. Germline lookup yields CDR1 MDHEN and CDR2 SYDVKM. The CDR3 coding sequence is TGTGCCAGCAGTTACTCCCCGGTCCTAGCGGGAGTTCTCTACGAGCAGTACTTC. Its protein is CASSYSPVLAGVLYEQYF.

The chain uses TRBV20-1 and TRBJ2-5, with D perhaps matching TRBD2 (6 bases). Trimming took off 6 bases at V and 5 bases at J, with 10 bases between the two ends. There are 11 residues in the CDR3. CDR1 and CDR2 (germline): DFQATT, SNEGSKA (reference sequence). The CDR3 DNA sequence: TGCAGTGCCAATGGGGGGGAGACCCAGTACTTC. It specifies CSANGGETQYF.

The chain carries TRBV5-6 and TRBJ2-3; a possible D gene is TRBD2 (5 bases). The length of the CDR3 is 14 residues. Germline CDR1 and CDR2: SGHDT and YYEEEE. Trimming removed 4 bases from V and 2 bases from J, with 11 bases in between. CDR3 region: CASSLTILTDTQYF. As DNA, the CDR3 is TGTGCCAGCAGCCTGACTATCCTCACAGATACGCAGTATTTT.

The chain uses TRBV7-9 and TRBJ1-1; TRBD1 matches 7 bases. The J segment lost 4 bases and the V segment lost 6 bases, leaving 8 bases of the junction unmatched. Germline V gene data show CDR1 as SEHNR and CDR2 as FQNEAQ (reference sequence). The length of the CDR3 is 14 residues. The CDR3 here is CASSFDRESTEAFF. The CDR3 DNA reads as TGTGCCAGCAGTTTCGACAGGGAGAGCACTGAAGCTTTCTTT.

This sequence joins TRBV4-2 and TRBJ2-7; possible D gene TRBD1, 5 bases. V was trimmed by 1 base and J by 3 bases, leaving 10 bases between them. This CDR3 region has 14 residues. Looked up from germline, CDR1 is LGHNA and CDR2 is YNFKEQ. CDR3 in amino acids: CASSQGQGLYEQYF. The CDR3 DNA follows: TGTGCCAGCAGCCAAGGGCAGGGTCTCTACGAGCAGTACTTC.

This chain links TRBV28 with TRBJ1-5; 9 positions agree with TRBD1. Germline V gene data show CDR1 as MDHEN and CDR2 as SYDVKM. With V trimmed by 4 bases and J by 7 bases, 11 bases remained unmatched. The CDR3 extends over 16 amino acids. This CDR3 reads CASSSLRDRDIQPQHF. CDR3 coding DNA: TGTGCCAGCAGTTCGCTACGGGACAGGGATATACAGCCCCAGCATTTT.

V is TRBV11-2 and J is TRBJ1-2; 8 positions match TRBD1. With 5 bases clipped from V and 6 bases from J, the junction kept 2 bases outside the gene matches. CDR1 is SGHAT and CDR2 is FQNNGV in the germline V gene. The CDR3 totals 12 residues. CDR3 sequence reads: CASSTQGDGYTF. Written as DNA, the CDR3 is TGTGCCAGCAGCACACAGGGGGATGGCTACACCTTC.

The chain is built from TRBV7-9 and TRBJ1-1; 8 bases align to TRBD1. CDR1 is SEHNR, CDR2 FQNEAQ, per germline (reference sequence). V trimming: 3 bases; J trimming: 2 bases; junction bases outside the gene matches: 5. This CDR3 spans 15 amino acids. The CDR3, as DNA: TGTGCCAGCAGCTTTAACAGGGGGATCAACACTGAAGCTTTCTTT. This gives the protein CASSFNRGINTEAFF.

The rearrangement uses TRBV7-2 and TRBJ2-3, with 10 bases that match TRBD2. The germline gives CDR1 SGHTA, CDR2 FQGNSA. Trimming removed 5 bases from V and 0 bases from J; junction bases left unmatched: 5. The CDR3 runs 16 residues. The CDR3 DNA sequence: TGTGCCAGCAGCACCGGGACTAGCGTGAGCACAGATACGCAGTATTTT. It is translated as CASSTGTSVSTDTQYF.

This chain uses TRBV15 with TRBJ2-1, with D maybe TRBD2 (6 bases). The CDR3 has 14 amino acids. V was clipped by 6 bases and J by 4 bases, with 13 bases between them. Germline assignment: CDR1 LNHNV and CDR2 YYDKDF (reference sequence). The CDR3 region has the DNA TGTGCCACCAGGCGGGACTCAGAGTACAATGAGCAGTTCTTC. Amino acid sequence: CATRRDSEYNEQFF.

V is TRBV5-6 and J is TRBJ2-2; perhaps TRBD1 as D (5 bases). CDR1 and CDR2 from the germline V gene are SGHDT and YYEEEE. V lost 0 bases to trimming and J lost 4 bases, with 10 bases between them. This CDR3 contains 15 residues. CDR3 region: CASSLGQGSTGELFF. CDR3 DNA sequence: TGTGCCAGCAGCTTGGGCCAGGGTAGCACCGGGGAGCTGTTTTTT.

The V and J genes are TRBV28 and TRBJ1-2; D perhaps matches TRBD1 (5 bases). The V end lost 7 bases, the J end lost 3 bases, and 15 bases lay between the germline ends. The CDR3 is 14 residues long. Per germline, CDR1 MDHEN and CDR2 SYDVKM. This CDR3 reads CASKKSGTYYGYTF. CDR3 sequence (DNA): TGTGCCAGCAAGAAATCAGGGACCTACTATGGCTACACCTTC.

The chain is built from TRBV6-6 and TRBJ2-3; D unclear. The CDR3 runs to 14 residues. Trimming removed 2 bases at V and 2 bases at J, with 8 bases between. Germline V gene data show CDR1 as MNHNY and CDR2 as SVGAGI (reference sequence). CDR3 nucleotides: TGTGCCAGCAGTTACCGTCTCGTCACAGATACGCAGTATTTT. Residues: CASSYRLVTDTQYF.

This chain joins TRBV7-3 and TRBJ2-3, with D unclear. The V gene lost 2 bases and the J gene lost 1 base, with 4 bases spanning the gap. Germline values: CDR1 SGHTA, CDR2 FQGTGA. The length of the CDR3 is 13 residues. The DNA for the CDR3 is TGTGCCAGCAGCTTACGGCGCACAGATACGCAGTATTTT. Translation gives CASSLRRTDTQYF.

V is TRBV7-8 and J is TRBJ1-4, with D possibly TRBD1 on 5 matching bases. Trimming took 0 bases from V and 2 from J, leaving 7 bases between them. The CDR3 is made up of 15 amino acids. CDR1 SGHVS and CDR2 FQNEAQ come from the germline V gene. The CDR3, as DNA: TGTGCCAGCAGCTTAGCAGGGGCTACTAATGAAAAACTGTTTTTT. Residues: CASSLAGATNEKLFF.

The chain recombines TRBV2 with TRBJ2-5, with 14 nucleotides matching TRBD2. Losses at the gene ends were 6 bases for V and 0 bases for J; bases not matched to a gene: 9. The CDR3 is 18 residues long. Per germline, CDR1 SNHLY and CDR2 FYNNEI. This CDR3 reads CASRKGLAGGLYQETQYF. CDR3 DNA sequence: TGTGCCAGCAGGAAAGGACTAGCGGGGGGCTTGTACCAAGAGACCCAGTACTTC.

This chain connects TRBV28 to TRBJ2-3; D might be TRBD1 (6 bases). Germline assignment: CDR1 MDHEN and CDR2 SYDVKM. This CDR3 contains 17 residues. V was pared by 4 bases and J by 1 base, with 18 bases between. The CDR3 reads CASSSSQGFGRTDTQYF. CDR3 in DNA: TGTGCCAGCAGTTCCTCACAGGGTTTTGGGCGCACAGATACGCAGTATTTT.

This clone has a handful of counts. The rearrangement links TRBV5-5 to TRBJ1-5; D is unresolved. V lost 0 bases and J lost 5, with 9 bases in between. Germline values: CDR1 SGHKS, CDR2 YYEKEE (reference sequence). The CDR3 is 14 residues long. Written as DNA, the CDR3 is TGTGCCAGCAGCTTGGGGCTATCATATCAGCCCCAGCATTTT. The encoded protein is CASSLGLSYQPQHF.

The CDR3 DNA sequence: TGTGCCAGCACGAACCCTTATCCTAGGACCGGGGAGCTGTTTTTT. This gives the protein CASTNPYPRTGELFF. The chain is built from TRBV6-1 and TRBJ2-2; D ambiguous. The CDR3 sequence is 15 residues long. The V gene's germline CDR1 is MNHNS and CDR2 SASEGT. V was clipped by 7 bases and J by 5 bases, with 17 bases between them.

The chain employs TRBV27 and TRBJ1-5; D gene unclear. V shed 3 bases and J shed 2 bases, with 14 bases lying between them. CDR1 and CDR2 from the germline V gene are MNHEY and SMNVEV (reference sequence). This CDR3 has 16 amino acids. Here the CDR3 reads CASSFLPLDGNQPQHF. The CDR3 nucleotides are TGTGCCAGCAGTTTCCTTCCCCTCGATGGCAATCAGCCCCAGCATTTT.

This clone was counted a few times. The rearrangement joins TRBV11-2 to TRBJ2-3; 7 nucleotides match TRBD1. The CDR3 loop spans 16 amino acids. Losses at the gene ends were 6 bases for V and 3 bases for J; bases not matched to a gene: 12. Per the germline V gene, CDR1 is SGHAT and CDR2 is FQNNGV. The CDR3: CASSPPLTGRTDTQYF. CDR3 nucleotide sequence: TGTGCCAGCAGTCCCCCTTTGACAGGGAGAACAGATACGCAGTATTTT.

V gene TRBV4-1 combines with J gene TRBJ1-2; 10 positions match TRBD1. The CDR3 is 17 amino acids. Germline CDR1 is MGHRA and CDR2 is YSYEKL. The ends lost 1 base at V and 7 bases at J; junction bases unmatched: 12. CDR3 sequence: CASSQGAGDRGLGGYTF. As DNA, the CDR3 is TGCGCCAGCAGCCAAGGAGCTGGAGACAGGGGGCTGGGTGGCTACACCTTC.

J is TRBJ1-1 and V is TRBV5-1, with D hard to call. Germline loops: CDR1 SGHRS, CDR2 YFSETQ. The V end was cut by 2 bases, the J end by 3 bases, with 14 bases between. This CDR3 comprises 15 residues. CDR3 region: CASSLVARGDTEAFF. In nucleotides, the CDR3 is TGCGCCAGCAGCTTAGTGGCCAGAGGCGACACTGAAGCTTTCTTT.

By share, this clone ranks as medium-sized. V gene TRBV5-1 combines with J gene TRBJ1-1; D might be TRBD1 (5 bases). Trimming removed 5 bases at V and 1 base at J, with 12 bases between. The germline CDR1 and CDR2 sequences are SGHRS and YFSETQ. CDR3 length: 14 amino acids. The chain's CDR3 is CASSTQGQNTEAFF. In DNA, the CDR3 is TGCGCCAGCAGTACTCAGGGCCAGAACACTGAAGCTTTCTTT.

This clone was counted between two and nine times. The chain carries TRBV30 and TRBJ1-1; maybe TRBD1 (6 bases). Trimming removed 4 bases from V and 4 bases from J, with 10 bases in between. CDR3 length: 12 residues. Looked up from germline, CDR1 is GTSNPN and CDR2 is SVGIG (reference sequence). CDR3 bases: TGTGCCTGGAAGTACAGGGCCACTGAAGCTTTCTTT. Protein product: CAWKYRATEAFF.